The following is a T cell receptor (beta chain) sequence with its context. Antigen: not known. The data stem from a study of vaccination and CD4 T cells after COVID-19. Study-level background: A median of approximately 100 days (range 35 to 161) separated diagnosis from post-COVID sampling.

Treatment specified: 10-day PBMC culture with coronavirus spike peptide pools or control peptides (ViraFEST assay). The study sequenced cultured CD4+ T cell DNA using the Oncomine TCR Beta short-read assay. TCRdb analysed the PCR reads with MiXCR anew, one entry per CDR3 protein. The sample yields 15,000 or so distinct CDR3 sequences, 45% to 50% seen once. Findings and caveats of the study: In convalescent patients, 304 of 307 vaccine-specific clones were mono-reactive for SARS-CoV-2 spike. The study found that a median around 90% of reactive clones in convalescent patients appeared only post-vaccination.

CDR1 is KGHSH and CDR2 is LQKENI in the germline V gene. The CDR3 extends over 14 amino acids. The V and J ends lost 4 bases and 6 bases respectively, with 13 bases between them. The chain joins TRBV18 to TRBJ2-1, with D possibly matching TRBD1 (5 bases). Sequencing used CD4+ T cells from blood, cultured in vitro. The receptor was isolated from a human donor who had recovered from COVID-19. CDR3 bases: TGTGCCAGCTCACTCGTGACAGTGGGCAATGAGCAGTTCTTC. Translating it yields CASSLVTVGNEQFF.